This section outlines one TCR beta chain sequence together with its context. This sample is part of a study of control samples from healthy donors and cancer patients. Trimming took 1 base from V and 2 from J; bases not matched to a gene: 4. The CDR3 length is 15 residues. CDR1 and CDR2 (germline): MNHNS, SASEGT. The method was immunoSEQ multiplex PCR; TCRdb's version includes in-frame clones alone and lacks a portion of them. The table lists more than 110,000 clones, approximately 90% of them singletons. The source material was blood. This clonotype was obtained from a woman aged 25-40 years in good health. The chain couples TRBV6-1 to TRBJ1-2; 7 nucleotides agree with TRBD1. CDR3 bases: TGTGCCAGCAGTGAAGGGGACAGATTAAACTATGGCTACACCTTC. Protein sequence: CASSEGDRLNYGYTF.